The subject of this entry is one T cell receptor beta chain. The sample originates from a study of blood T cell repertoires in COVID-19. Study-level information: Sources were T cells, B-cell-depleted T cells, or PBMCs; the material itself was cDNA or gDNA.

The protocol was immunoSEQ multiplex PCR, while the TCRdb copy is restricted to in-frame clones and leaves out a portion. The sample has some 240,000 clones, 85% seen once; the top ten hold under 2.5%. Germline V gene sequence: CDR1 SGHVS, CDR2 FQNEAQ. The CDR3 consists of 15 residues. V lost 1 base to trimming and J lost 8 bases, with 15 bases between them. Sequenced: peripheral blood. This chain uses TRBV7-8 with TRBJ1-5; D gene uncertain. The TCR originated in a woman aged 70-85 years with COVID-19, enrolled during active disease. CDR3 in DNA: TGTGCCAGCAGCTTAGTTTGGCAGGCCTCGGAGCCCCAGCATTTT. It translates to CASSLVWQASEPQHF. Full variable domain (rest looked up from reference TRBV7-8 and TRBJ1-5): GAGVSQSPRYKVAKRGQDVALRCDPISGHVSLFWYQQALGQGPEFLTYFQNEAQLDKSGLPSDRFFAERPEGSVSTLKIQRTQQEDSAVYLCASSLVWQASEPQHFGDGTRLSIL.